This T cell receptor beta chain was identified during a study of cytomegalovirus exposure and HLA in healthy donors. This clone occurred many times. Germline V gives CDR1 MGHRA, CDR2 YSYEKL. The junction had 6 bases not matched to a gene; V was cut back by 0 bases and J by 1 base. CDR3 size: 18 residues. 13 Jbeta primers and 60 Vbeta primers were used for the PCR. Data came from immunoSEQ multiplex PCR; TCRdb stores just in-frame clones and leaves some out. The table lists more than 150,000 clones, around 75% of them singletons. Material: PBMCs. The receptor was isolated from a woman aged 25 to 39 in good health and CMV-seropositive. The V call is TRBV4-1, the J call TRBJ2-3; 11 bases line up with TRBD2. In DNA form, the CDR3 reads TGCGCCAGCAGCCAAGACCAACTAGCGGGAGTGGGCACAGATACGCAGTATTTT. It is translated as CASSQDQLAGVGTDTQYF.